Following are 23 T cell receptor beta chains from one sample sequenced in a study of tumor-infiltrating lymphocytes in primary liver carcinoma. The approximately 17-34 mg bulk tissue piece was not sorted before simultaneous RNA and DNA extraction. Synthesis of TCR beta cDNA was carried out from approximately 470 ng total RNA with a constant-region primer. ARM-PCR was slightly modified, and three nested multiplex PCR rounds with it gave rise to the TCR beta libraries. TRBV1-TRBV30 forward primers paired with a C-beta reverse primer were used in the first two PCR rounds, which ran approximately 10 cycles each. A single record per CDR3 protein comes from TCRdb applying MiXCR to the multiplex PCR reads. The table shows 100,000 or so distinct CDR3 sequences, with about four fifths occurring only once. The sequencing input was liver tumor tissue from sampling region 3. Subset: tumor region T3, left-lateral pole. The receptors originated from a man aged 35 to 55 with primary liver carcinoma and hepatitis B virus infection.

About this clonotype: One junction end disagrees with the germline gene, perhaps due to a read error. This sequence joins TRBV5-6 and TRBJ2-7; 7 bases align to TRBD1. CDR1 is SGHDT and CDR2 is YYEEEE in the germline V gene. CDR3 length: 16 amino acids. The CDR3 sequence: CASSRGRQGITYEQYF. CDR3 DNA sequence: TGTGCCAGCAGCCGAGGTCGACAGGGTATCACCTACGAGCAGTATTTC.

About this clonotype: Mismatch with germline at one junction end may stem from a read error. The chain employs TRBV11-2 and TRBJ2-1; TRBD1 matches 7 bases. The CDR3 has 16 residues. In germline, CDR1 is SGHAT, CDR2 FQNNGV. The CDR3 nucleotides are TGTGCTAGCAGCTTAGGGGGCCTAGTGGGCAACAATGAGCAGTTCTTC. Translation: CASSLGGLVGNNEQFF. Full variable domain (missing parts from reference TRBV11-2 and TRBJ2-1): EAGVAQSPRYKIIEKRQSVAFWCNPISGHATLYWYQQILGQGPKLLIQFQNNGVVDDSQLPKDRFSAERLKGVDSTLKIQPAKLEDSAVYLCASSLGGLVGNNEQFFGPGTRLTVL.

Points on this clonotype: The junction differs from germline at one of its ends, possibly a read error. V usage is TRBV6-6 and J usage is TRBJ1-1; 10 bases align to TRBD1. The CDR3 totals 14 residues. Germline CDR1 is MNHNY and CDR2 is SVGAGI (reference sequence). The CDR3 DNA is TGTGCCAACAGTGGGACAGGGGTAAGGACTGGAGATTTCTTT. Its protein product is CANSGTGVRTGDFF.

A note on this clonotype: A junction end diverges from the germline sequence, so it may reflect a read error. The chain uses TRBV29-1 and TRBJ1-3; D not resolved. The CDR3 length is 14 residues. Germline-derived CDR1 and CDR2 are SQVTM and ANQGSEA. The CDR3 DNA is TGCATCGTACTAGCCCCCGACTCTGGAAACACCATATACTTT. This codes for CIVLAPDSGNTIYF.

This clonotype has just a few counts. Given a much more abundant clone one base away, this may be a read error. J is TRBJ1-5 and V is TRBV12-3 or TRBV12-4; D gene uncertain. CDR3 length: 12 residues. The CDR3 loop is CTSSLSGAPQHF. CDR3 coding DNA: TGTACCAGCAGTTTAAGTGGAGCGCCCCAGCATTTT.

This clonotype was detected once. Sequence at one end of the junction differs from germline and may be a read error. The chain couples TRBV5-8 to TRBJ2-7; 11 bases fit TRBD1. The germline CDR1 and CDR2 sequences are SGHTS and YDEGEE. The CDR3 extends over 15 amino acids. The CDR3 nucleotides read TGTGCCAGCAGCTTACAAGGACAGGGGGCCTACGAACAGTACTTC. Translation: CASSLQGQGAYEQYF.

A word on this clonotype: Compared with germline, one end of the junction differs, possibly owing to a read error. CDR3 bases: TGTGCCGGCAGCTCCCGCGACAGGATCGTCAACAATGGCTACGCCTTC. Amino acid sequence: CAGSSRDRIVNNGYAF. The rearrangement links TRBV5-6 to TRBJ1-2; possible D gene TRBD1, 6 bases. Germline assignment: CDR1 SGHDT and CDR2 YYEEEE. The CDR3 is 16 amino acids.

Concerning this clonotype: At one end, the junction sequence differs from germline, possibly due to a read error. The genes are TRBV5-1 and TRBJ2-5, with 10 bases lining up with TRBD2. Germline lookup yields CDR1 SGHRS and CDR2 YFSETQ. CDR3 size: 14 residues. The CDR3 nucleotides read TGTGCCAGCAGACTAGCGGGTTTCCGAGAGACCCAGTACTTC. Its protein is CASRLAGFRETQYF. The full variable domain, its missing parts supplied by reference TRBV5-1 and TRBJ2-5, is KAGVTQTPRYLIKTRGQQVTLSCSPISGHRSVSWYQQTPGQGLQFLFEYFSETQRNKGNFPGRFSGRQFSNSRSEMNVSTLELGDSALYLCASRLAGFRETQYFGPGTRLLVL.

In the case of this clonotype: This could be a read error, since a much larger clone is one nucleotide away. The V gene is TRBV12-3 or TRBV12-4, the J gene TRBJ2-2; D possibly corresponds to TRBD2 (6 bases). This CDR3 is built from 17 residues. V shed 3 bases and J shed 1 base, with 15 bases lying between them. This CDR3 is CASSFRGGGMNTGELFF. DNA of the CDR3: TGTGCCAGCAGTTTCCGGGGTGGCGGGATGAACACCGGGGAGCTGTTTTTT.

Turning to this clonotype: A much larger clone lies a single base off, so this may be a read error. J is TRBJ2-2 and V is TRBV5-1; 8 bases are shared with TRBD2. The CDR3 sequence is 15 residues long. Germline-derived CDR1 and CDR2 are SGHRS and YFSETQ. The DNA for the CDR3 is TGCGCCAGCAGCCCAGTAGCGGGGAACACCTGGGAGCTGTTTTTT. It yields the protein CASSPVAGNTWELFF. Full variable domain (missing parts from reference TRBV5-1 and TRBJ2-2): KAGVTQTPRYLIKTRGQQVTLSCSPISGHRSVSWYQQTPGQGLQFLFEYFSETQRNKGNFPGRFSGRQFSNSRSEMNVSTLELGDSALYLCASSPVAGNTWELFFGEGSRLTVL.

A note on this clonotype: At one of its ends the junction is not consistent with the germline gene, which may arise from a read error. V gene TRBV29-1 combines with J gene TRBJ1-2; D is undetermined. Germline V gives CDR1 SQVTM, CDR2 ANQGSEA. The CDR3 has 12 amino acids. The CDR3 bases are TGCAGCGTTTGGGCGACTAACTATGGCTACATCTTC. It is translated as CSVWATNYGYIF.

To note about this clonotype: A much bigger clone sits one base away, suggesting this may be a read error. The chain employs TRBV28 and TRBJ1-2; 9 nucleotides match TRBD1. The V gene's germline CDR1 is MDHEN and CDR2 SYDVKM. V lost 4 bases to trimming and J lost 4 bases; unmatched junction nucleotides: 4. The CDR3 extends over 14 amino acids. The CDR3 DNA is TGTGCCAGCAGTTCCAGGACAGGGGCCTATGGCTACACCTTC. It is translated as CASSSRTGAYGYTF.

V usage is TRBV6-6 and J usage is TRBJ1-6; TRBD1 agrees at 9 bases. V was pared by 5 bases and J by 9 bases, with 8 bases of the junction left unmatched. The CDR3 runs to 15 residues. The germline V gene encodes CDR1 MNHNY and CDR2 SVGAGI (reference sequence). This CDR3 reads CASSVGTGRISPLHF. In DNA, the CDR3 is TGTGCCAGCAGTGTCGGGACAGGGCGCATTTCACCCCTCCACTTT.

Turning to this clonotype: It is likely a read error, because the conserved phenylalanine at the end of the CDR3 is missing. No DNA is shown, since the ends of the CDR3 on it are uncertain; the CDR3 is the one TCRdb lists. This chain joins TRBV6-5 and TRBJ2-7. Counting both end residues, the CDR3 totals 11 amino acids. CDR1 and CDR2 (germline): MNHEY, SVGAGI. The CDR3 reads CASISGREQSL.

A remark on this clonotype: The CDR3 end shows no conserved phenylalanine or tryptophan, and so a read error is likely. V usage is TRBV6-2 or TRBV6-3 and J usage is TRBJ2-7, with D maybe TRBD2 (5 bases). Germline-derived CDR1 and CDR2 are MNHEY and SVGEGT. The CDR3 spans 17 residues. Trimming stripped 2 bases from V and 0 bases from J, with 17 bases between. DNA of the CDR3: TGTGCCAGCAGTTACCCGATCGGACTCCTTAGCTCCTACGAGCAGTACCTC. This translates into CASSYPIGLLSSYEQYL.

On this clonotype: No conserved phenylalanine or tryptophan is present at the end of the CDR3, so a read error is the likely explanation. The J gene is TRBJ1-1, the V gene TRBV6-2 or TRBV6-3; D unresolved. CDR1 and CDR2 from the germline V gene are MNHEY and SVGEGT. CDR3 size: 13 residues. CDR3 sequence reads: CASSSPLRTEAFS. Written as DNA, the CDR3 is TGTGCCAGCAGTTCCCCCCTTCGTACTGAGGCTTTCTCT.

This clonotype is classed as medium-sized. V and J are TRBV11-2 and TRBJ1-4, with 7 bases aligning to TRBD1. The CDR3 length is 16 residues. Germline V gene data show CDR1 as SGHAT and CDR2 as FQNNGV. V shed 5 bases, J shed 4 bases, and the junction held 10 bases outside the gene matches. The CDR3 DNA reads TGTGCCAGCAGCGCCACGACAGGGTTTGGTAATGAAAAACTGTTTTTT. Its translation is CASSATTGFGNEKLFF.

About this clonotype itself: A read error may be the cause here, since a much bigger clone is one base away. The chain has TRBV28 and TRBJ1-2; the D gene is possibly TRBD1 (5 bases). This CDR3 has 12 residues. Germline loops: CDR1 MDHEN, CDR2 SYDVKM. The CDR3 here is CANSLRGYGYTF. The CDR3 DNA reads as TGTGCCAACAGTTTGAGGGGCTATGGCTACACCTTC.

Worth noting for this clonotype: One junction end disagrees with the germline gene, perhaps due to a read error. The CDR3 sequence: CTVTLGETYNEQFF. DNA of the CDR3: TGCACCGTTACCCTCGGTGAAACCTACAATGAGCAGTTCTTC. The rearrangement links TRBV29-1 to TRBJ2-1, with no clear D. The CDR3 extends over 14 amino acids. Germline V gives CDR1 SQVTM, CDR2 ANQGSEA.

On this clonotype: The junction shows a germline mismatch at one end, possibly a read error. The rearrangement uses TRBV6-2 or TRBV6-3 and TRBJ2-7; 13 bases match TRBD2. The CDR3 is 15 amino acids. The germline V gene has CDR1 MNHEY and CDR2 SVGEGT. This CDR3 is CASITPTSGGYEQCF. CDR3 nucleotide sequence: TGTGCCAGCATCACTCCGACTAGCGGGGGGTACGAACAATGCTTC.

About this clonotype: The junction does not match germline at one end; this may be a read error. The chain recombines TRBV29-1 with TRBJ2-2; TRBD2 is a possible D gene (6 bases). Per germline, CDR1 SQVTM and CDR2 ANQGSEA. This CDR3 comprises 15 residues. CDR3 DNA sequence: TGCAGGGTTGCGGGGAATGTAGGGCGAACCGGGGAGCTGTTTTTT. Translating gives CRVAGNVGRTGELFF.

The chain joins TRBV29-1 to TRBJ2-2; perhaps TRBD2 as D (5 bases). Germline values: CDR1 SQVTM, CDR2 ANQGSEA. Trimming removed 8 bases at V and 4 bases at J, with 8 bases between. There are 11 residues in the CDR3. The CDR3 here is CSYGLTGELFF. The CDR3 DNA reads as TGCAGCTATGGACTCACCGGGGAGCTGTTTTTT.

The chain is built from TRBV11-3 and TRBJ2-1, with D possibly being TRBD2 (6 bases). CDR3 length equals 14 residues. CDR1 and CDR2 from the germline V gene are SGHNT and YENEEA. V was clipped by 9 bases and J by 9 bases, with 21 bases between them. The CDR3 is CASNLGGGEGEQFF. As DNA, the CDR3 is TGTGCCAGTAACTTGGGAGGTGGGGAAGGTGAGCAGTTCTTC.